These 4 T cell receptor beta chains originate from one sample sequenced in a study of OX40 agonist ivuxolimab in advanced cancers. The assay was immunoSEQ multiplex PCR, and TCRdb's table has in-frame clones only and misses some. The sample consists of about 79,000 clones, 80% to 95% of them appearing once. This specimen was CD4+ or CD8+ T cells sorted from blood, taken in a trial of the OX40 agonist ivuxolimab. The receptor source for this set is an adult with an advanced solid tumor such as melanoma, head and neck, liver or kidney cancer.

The V gene is TRBV5-1, the J gene TRBJ2-7; 12 positions match TRBD2. The CDR3 length is 15 residues. Germline CDR1 is SGHRS and CDR2 is YFSETQ. Trimming cost V 4 bases and J 6 bases; bases outside gene matches: 8. Here the CDR3 reads CASSMTSGGSLEQYF. The CDR3 nucleotides read TGCGCCAGCAGCATGACTAGCGGGGGATCCCTCGAGCAGTACTTC.

The chain uses TRBV30 and TRBJ2-3, with 12 bases fitting TRBD2. V lost 3 bases, J lost 2 bases, and 3 bases stayed unmatched. This CDR3 is 15 amino acids long. The germline V gene encodes CDR1 GTSNPN and CDR2 SVGIG (reference sequence). CDR3 residues: CAWRGLAGYTDTQYF. The CDR3 DNA is TGTGCCTGGAGGGGACTAGCGGGCTACACAGATACGCAGTATTTT. Supplemented by reference TRBV30 and TRBJ2-3, the full variable domain reads SQTIHQWPATLVQPVGSPLSLECTVEGTSNPNLYWYRQAAGRGLQLLFYSVGIGQISSEVPQNLSASRPQDRQFILSSKKLLLSDSGFYLCAWRGLAGYTDTQYFGPGTRLTVL.

J is TRBJ2-3 and V is TRBV28, with TRBD2 matching over 7 bases. The V gene end was trimmed by 6 bases and the J gene end by 2 bases; junction bases not matched to a gene: 8. The CDR3 has 15 amino acids. Germline-derived CDR1 and CDR2 are MDHEN and SYDVKM. The CDR3 sequence is CASRIRLAHTDTQYF. The CDR3 DNA reads as TGTGCCAGCAGGATCAGACTAGCACACACAGATACGCAGTATTTT.

The chain couples TRBV18 to TRBJ2-7; 10 bases line up with TRBD1. There are 16 residues in the CDR3. The germline CDR1 and CDR2 sequences are KGHSH and LQKENI. V trimming: 0 bases; J trimming: 2 bases; junction bases outside the gene matches: 4. In DNA, the CDR3 is TGTGCCAGCTCACCACCGGGACAGGGGTCGCCCTACGAGCAGTACTTC. It is translated as CASSPPGQGSPYEQYF.